These 9 T cell receptor beta chains were sequenced from one sample in a study of blood T cell repertoires in COVID-19. Sequencing was performed with immunoSEQ multiplex PCR; in TCRdb, only in-frame clones are kept and a portion is missing. The sample contains about 150,000 clones, 75% to 90% of which appear only once. Sequencing used PBMCs or T cells enriched from blood (not recorded which). Source of these receptors: a man in his 70s who had been exposed to COVID-19.

The J gene is TRBJ2-7, the V gene TRBV10-3, with 9 bases fitting TRBD1. The trim removed 9 bases at V and 1 base at J, leaving 7 bases unmatched. This CDR3 region has 14 residues. Germline lookup yields CDR1 ENHRY and CDR2 SYGVKD. Written as DNA, the CDR3 is TGTGCCATGGGCGCGGGACAGGGATCCTACGAGCAGTACTTC. Its translation: CAMGAGQGSYEQYF.

This chain links TRBV28 with TRBJ1-1, with a weak D call TRBD1 (6 bases). Between the trimmed V and J ends, which lost 8 bases and 1 base, there was a span of 17 bases. Per germline, CDR1 MDHEN and CDR2 SYDVKM. The CDR3 is made up of 15 amino acids. The CDR3 is CASGGGGAGNTEAFF. For the CDR3, the DNA is TGTGCCAGCGGGGGCGGGGGCGCCGGGAACACTGAAGCTTTCTTT.

The gene calls are TRBV10-3 and TRBJ2-1; 10 bases are shared with TRBD1. The CDR3 loop spans 16 amino acids. V dropped 3 bases and J dropped 6; count of bases not matched to a gene: 8. Germline CDR1 is ENHRY and CDR2 is SYGVKD. The CDR3 spells CAISEPGTGVRNEQFF. The CDR3 DNA reads TGTGCCATCAGTGAACCCGGGACAGGGGTACGCAATGAGCAGTTCTTC.

This rearrangement joins TRBV7-9 to TRBJ1-6; 9 bases are a match to TRBD1. The germline CDR1 and CDR2 sequences are SEHNR and FQNEAQ (reference sequence). Trimming at V came to 2 bases and at J to 4 bases, leaving 12 bases not matched to a gene. CDR3 length: 19 residues. CDR3 nucleotide sequence: TGTGCCAGCAGCTTAAGAGGCCCGGGACAGGGTTTATATAATTCACCCCTCCACTTT. Protein sequence: CASSLRGPGQGLYNSPLHF.

This clone was recorded once. The rearrangement uses TRBV5-6 and TRBJ2-4, with 10 bases lining up with TRBD2. This CDR3 has 15 residues. The V gene end was trimmed by 4 bases and the J gene end by 7 bases; junction bases not matched to a gene: 8. The germline V gene encodes CDR1 SGHDT and CDR2 YYEEEE. The CDR3 loop reads CASSHSGGAKNIQYF. For the CDR3, the DNA is TGTGCCAGCAGCCACAGCGGGGGGGCGAAGAACATTCAGTACTTC.

V and J are TRBV4-2 and TRBJ2-3; TRBD2 matches at 10 bases. V was clipped by 4 bases and J by 4 bases; unmatched bases: 5. The CDR3 has 15 residues. Germline-derived CDR1 and CDR2 are LGHNA and YNFKEQ. CDR3 sequence: CASSPGLATSDTQYF. CDR3 in DNA: TGTGCCAGCAGCCCGGGACTAGCGACTTCAGATACGCAGTATTTT.

The chain couples TRBV9 to TRBJ2-1, with 11 bases identical to TRBD2. Germline loops: CDR1 SGDLS, CDR2 YYNGEE. The CDR3 is made up of 16 amino acids. V shed 4 bases and J 10 bases; nucleotides not matched to a gene: 13. Here the CDR3 reads CASSPGHLAGGGEQFF. The CDR3 DNA sequence: TGTGCCAGCAGCCCCGGGCACCTAGCGGGAGGCGGAGAGCAGTTCTTC.

This clone was recorded only once. The chain is built from TRBV6-6 and TRBJ1-1; possible D gene TRBD1, 5 bases. The CDR3 totals 16 residues. The V and J ends lost 6 bases and 5 bases respectively, with 22 bases between them. Germline CDR1 is MNHNY and CDR2 is SVGAGI (reference sequence). This chain's CDR3 is CASSQTRPSQGTEAFF. The CDR3 bases are TGTGCCAGCAGCCAGACCAGACCGTCCCAGGGAACTGAAGCTTTCTTT.

This clone was recorded once. The chain joins TRBV5-1 to TRBJ2-3; no firm D call. The CDR3 extends over 13 amino acids. V dropped 5 bases and J dropped 0 bases, with 7 bases sitting between them. Germline V lookup: CDR1 SGHRS, CDR2 YFSETQ. In nucleotides, the CDR3 is TGCGCCAGCAGTTATCCTAGCACAGATACGCAGTATTTT. It translates to CASSYPSTDTQYF.